The 27 T cell receptor beta chains listed next were all sequenced from one sample in a study of T cells after posttransplantation cyclophosphamide. Profiled with immunoSEQ multiplex PCR; TCRdb holds only in-frame clones, not every one. This sample yields 32,000 or so clones, of which approximately 90% are seen a single time; under 15% belongs to the top ten. Input material: PBMCs. The source is a woman in her thirties or forties with a blood cancer, CMV-positive, and with a related stem cell donor.

This chain connects TRBV7-9 to TRBJ2-1; 11 bases agree with TRBD2. V lost 10 bases, J lost 10 bases, and 9 bases stayed unmatched. Germline V gene lookup returns CDR1 SEHNR and CDR2 FQNEAQ (reference sequence). This CDR3 contains 13 residues. CDR3 in amino acids: CATGTSGWGEQFF. The CDR3, as DNA: TGTGCCACCGGGACTAGCGGATGGGGGGAGCAGTTCTTC. Using reference TRBV7-9 and TRBJ2-1 for the parts outside the CDR3, the full variable domain is DTGVSQNPRHKITKRGQNVTFRCDPISEHNRLYWYRQTLGQGPEFLTYFQNEAQLEKSRLLSDRFSAERPKGSFSTLEIQRTEQGDSAMYLCATGTSGWGEQFFGPGTRLTVL.

The chain combines TRBV5-5 with TRBJ2-2, with 12 nucleotides matching TRBD2. Germline V lookup: CDR1 SGHKS, CDR2 YYEKEE (reference sequence). The trim removed 0 bases at V and 1 base at J, leaving 4 bases unmatched. This CDR3 spans 18 amino acids. CDR3: CASSLGLAGALNTGELFF. The CDR3 DNA reads as TGTGCCAGCAGCTTGGGACTAGCGGGGGCCCTGAACACCGGGGAGCTGTTTTTT.

The chain has TRBV23-1 and TRBJ2-7; possible D gene TRBD2, 7 bases. TRBV23-1 is assigned to the ORF class and has an uncertain function. The CDR3 runs to 16 residues. The V end was cut by 0 bases, the J end by 1 base, with 13 bases between. The CDR3, as DNA: TGCGCCAGCAGTCAATCGATGGGGGGGGCTTCCTACGAGCAGTACTTC. The encoded protein is CASSQSMGGASYEQYF.

The V gene is TRBV9, the J gene TRBJ1-1, with a possible D match to TRBD1 (6 bases). V dropped 0 bases and J dropped 2 bases, with 8 bases sitting between them. CDR1 and CDR2 (germline): SGDLS, YYNGEE. The CDR3 is 14 residues long. CDR3 protein: CASSVGQVNTEAFF. The CDR3 nucleotides read TGTGCCAGCAGCGTAGGACAGGTCAACACTGAAGCTTTCTTT.

This rearrangement joins TRBV7-2 to TRBJ2-5; tentative D call: TRBD1 (6 bases). The closer fit of TRBJ2-7 to the DNA end suggests the J call may be wrong. This CDR3 is 18 amino acids long. CDR1 is SGHTA, CDR2 FQGNSA, per germline. The CDR3 DNA follows: TGTGCCAGCAGCTTAGGCAGGGGCAGCACCAGATTCATCTACGAGCAGTACTTC. Translating gives CASSLGRGSTRFIYEQYF.

The CDR3 sequence: CASMTGNTGELFF. The CDR3 region has the DNA TGCGCCAGCATGACAGGGAACACCGGGGAGCTGTTTTTT. This chain uses TRBV5-1 with TRBJ2-2; D may be TRBD1 (6 bases). Germline values: CDR1 SGHRS, CDR2 YFSETQ. The V end was cut by 6 bases, the J end by 1 base, with 7 bases between. The CDR3 has 13 residues.

As DNA, the CDR3 is TGCGCCAGCAGCCTGACAGGGGACGAGCAGTACTTC. Translation gives CASSLTGDEQYF. The rearrangement joins TRBV5-1 to TRBJ2-7; 8 bases line up with TRBD1. Trimming cost V 4 bases and J 5 bases; bases outside gene matches: 2. The CDR3 has 12 amino acids. Germline V CDR1 and CDR2: SGHRS, YFSETQ. Full variable domain (missing parts from reference TRBV5-1 and TRBJ2-7): KAGVTQTPRYLIKTRGQQVTLSCSPISGHRSVSWYQQTPGQGLQFLFEYFSETQRNKGNFPGRFSGRQFSNSRSEMNVSTLELGDSALYLCASSLTGDEQYFGPGTRLTVT.

The sample holds one count of this clone. The J gene is TRBJ2-3, the V gene TRBV11-2; TRBD2 agrees at 11 bases. The CDR3 is made up of 17 amino acids. Unmatched junction bases numbered 9, after V lost 5 bases and J lost 2 bases. CDR1 and CDR2 from the germline V gene are SGHAT and FQNNGV. CDR3 protein: CASSMGLAGGLTDTQYF. The CDR3 bases are TGTGCCAGCAGCATGGGGCTAGCGGGGGGCCTCACAGATACGCAGTATTTT.

Remarks on this clone: A junction end diverges from the germline sequence, so it may reflect a read error. The rearrangement links TRBV7-9 to TRBJ2-5; 7 nucleotides match TRBD2. The end of the DNA fits TRBJ2-7 better, so the J call may be wrong. The CDR3 is 13 amino acids. In germline, CDR1 is SEHNR, CDR2 FQNEAQ (reference sequence). The CDR3 protein is CASSLAVNYEQYF. CDR3 coding DNA: TGTGCCAGCAGCCTAGCGGTAAACTACGAGCAGTACTTC.

The rearrangement joins TRBV27 to TRBJ2-5; 7 positions match TRBD1. This CDR3 has 15 amino acids. Germline loops: CDR1 MNHEY, CDR2 SMNVEV (reference sequence). Trimming took 10 bases from V and 2 from J; bases not matched to a gene: 13. CDR3 nucleotide sequence: TGTGCCACCTCCACTTCTTGGGACAGACAAGAGACCCAGTACTTC. It translates to CATSTSWDRQETQYF.

This chain connects TRBV5-1 to TRBJ1-1; D is undetermined. The CDR3 runs 13 residues. CDR1 is SGHRS and CDR2 is YFSETQ in the germline V gene. The V end was cut by 4 bases, the J end by 2 bases, with 9 bases between. CDR3 bases: TGCGCCAGCAGCGGGTGGGCAAACACTGAAGCTTTCTTT. As protein: CASSGWANTEAFF. Full variable domain (missing parts from reference TRBV5-1 and TRBJ1-1): KAGVTQTPRYLIKTRGQQVTLSCSPISGHRSVSWYQQTPGQGLQFLFEYFSETQRNKGNFPGRFSGRQFSNSRSEMNVSTLELGDSALYLCASSGWANTEAFFGQGTRLTVV.

The chain has TRBV2 and TRBJ1-3, with D maybe TRBD1 (5 bases). Trimming cost V 4 bases and J 1 base, with 8 bases left between them. Germline values: CDR1 SNHLY, CDR2 FYNNEI. This CDR3 has 14 residues. The CDR3 loop reads CASSARASGNTIYF. In nucleotides, the CDR3 is TGTGCCAGCAGTGCCAGGGCTTCTGGAAACACCATATATTTT.

V is TRBV6-4 and J is TRBJ1-6; the match to TRBD1 covers 7 bases. This CDR3 is 14 amino acids long. Germline values: CDR1 MRHNA, CDR2 SNTAGT. The J segment lost 6 bases and the V segment lost 9 bases, leaving 8 bases of the junction unmatched. The CDR3 reads CARGPGTANSPLHF. DNA for the CDR3: TGTGCCAGGGGGCCGGGGACAGCTAATTCACCCCTCCACTTT.

This clone has just a few counts. The V and J genes are TRBV7-3 and TRBJ2-3; maybe TRBD1 (5 bases). The length of the CDR3 is 12 residues. Germline CDR1 SGHTA, CDR2 FQGTGA. Trimming took off 4 bases at V and 4 bases at J, with 6 bases between the two ends. This CDR3 is CASSSGSDTQYF. The CDR3, as DNA: TGTGCCAGCAGCTCAGGGTCAGATACGCAGTATTTT.

The chain employs TRBV7-9 and TRBJ2-7, with TRBD1 matching 7 bases. The germline V gene encodes CDR1 SEHNR and CDR2 FQNEAQ (reference sequence). The CDR3 is 14 amino acids. With 5 bases clipped from V and 2 bases from J, the junction kept 6 bases outside the gene matches. In DNA, the CDR3 is TGTGCCAGCAGCCCCAGGGGACAGACCTACGAGCAGTACTTC. Protein product: CASSPRGQTYEQYF.

V usage is TRBV4-1 and J usage is TRBJ2-3, with D possibly matching TRBD1 (6 bases). Per the germline V gene, CDR1 is MGHRA and CDR2 is YSYEKL. Trimming took off 8 bases at V and 3 bases at J, with 21 bases between the two ends. The CDR3 sequence is 16 residues long. The CDR3 loop reads CASRNPGQTLTDTQYF. The CDR3 DNA reads as TGCGCCAGCCGCAACCCCGGACAGACTCTAACAGATACGCAGTATTTT.

The V call is TRBV29-1, the J call TRBJ2-7; D unclear. Deletions cut 3 bases from V and 7 bases from J, with 10 bases between. This CDR3 spans 11 amino acids. Germline V gives CDR1 SQVTM, CDR2 ANQGSEA. The CDR3 loop reads CSVDESGEQYF. For the CDR3, the DNA is TGCAGCGTTGACGAATCCGGGGAGCAGTACTTC.

In its sample, this clone was seen a few times. The V and J genes are TRBV5-6 and TRBJ1-1; D may be TRBD1 (6 bases). Germline CDR1 SGHDT, CDR2 YYEEEE. Deletions cut 4 bases from V and 0 bases from J, with 16 bases between. CDR3 size: 16 residues. CDR3 nucleotide sequence: TGTGCCAGCAGCACCACCGTTGGGACAATGAACACTGAAGCTTTCTTT. This encodes CASSTTVGTMNTEAFF.

V usage is TRBV6-4 and J usage is TRBJ1-2, with D unclear. This CDR3 region has 13 residues. Deletions cut 2 bases from V and 4 bases from J, with 8 bases between. CDR1 and CDR2 from the germline V gene are MRHNA and SNTAGT. Here the CDR3 DNA reads TGTGCCAGCAGTGACATGGGAGGCTATGGCTACACCTTC. This gives the protein CASSDMGGYGYTF.

This chain joins TRBV19 and TRBJ2-5, with D maybe TRBD2 (5 bases). V dropped 4 bases and J dropped 1 base, with 13 bases sitting between them. Per the germline V gene, CDR1 is LNHDA and CDR2 is SQIVND (reference sequence). The CDR3 has 15 amino acids. Here the CDR3 reads CASSTFLAGQETQYF. DNA of the CDR3: TGTGCCAGTAGTACCTTTCTTGCGGGCCAAGAGACCCAGTACTTC.

The chain recombines TRBV2 with TRBJ2-7, with 9 bases identical to TRBD2. Trimming removed 4 bases from V and 10 bases from J; junction bases left unmatched: 8. The CDR3 has 13 residues. Per the germline V gene, CDR1 is SNHLY and CDR2 is FYNNEI. The CDR3 DNA reads as TGTGCCAGCAGTGTGGCTAGCGGGGAAGGACAGTACTTC. Its protein product is CASSVASGEGQYF.

The rearrangement links TRBV11-2 to TRBJ1-5, with TRBD1 matching 10 bases. The CDR3 covers 15 residues. CDR1 SGHAT and CDR2 FQNNGV come from the germline V gene. V trimming: 4 bases; J trimming: 11 bases; junction bases outside the gene matches: 11. The CDR3 reads CASSSGTGDLWAQHF. In nucleotides, the CDR3 is TGTGCCAGCAGCTCCGGGACAGGGGACCTCTGGGCCCAGCATTTT. The full variable domain, completed using reference TRBV11-2 and TRBJ1-5, is EAGVAQSPRYKIIEKRQSVAFWCNPISGHATLYWYQQILGQGPKLLIQFQNNGVVDDSQLPKDRFSAERLKGVDSTLKIQPAKLEDSAVYLCASSSGTGDLWAQHFGDGTRLSIL.

The V and J genes are TRBV6-1 and TRBJ2-5; D is possibly TRBD1 (5 bases). CDR3 size: 16 residues. Germline loops: CDR1 MNHNS, CDR2 SASEGT. Trimming removed 0 bases from V and 2 bases from J, with 13 bases in between. The CDR3 nucleotides read TGTGCCAGCAGTGAAGCGGGGCACTCTTCTCAAGAGACCCAGTACTTC. This codes for CASSEAGHSSQETQYF.

The V and J genes are TRBV7-7 and TRBJ2-6, with D tentatively TRBD1 (6 bases). This CDR3 has 15 amino acids. Deletions cut 5 bases from V and 1 base from J, with 9 bases between. Germline V CDR1 and CDR2: SSHAT, FNYEAQ (reference sequence). This CDR3 is CASSPTGSGANVLTF. The CDR3 coding sequence is TGTGCCAGCAGCCCAACAGGGTCTGGGGCCAACGTCCTGACTTTC.

V and J are TRBV7-9 and TRBJ1-4; TRBD1 is a possible D gene (5 bases). Trimming pared 0 bases from V and 1 base from J, leaving 9 bases between. Germline V lookup: CDR1 SEHNR, CDR2 FQNEAQ (reference sequence). This CDR3 is 16 amino acids long. CDR3 nucleotides: TGTGCCAGCAGCTTAGCGCTGGGGGGAACTAATGAAAAACTGTTTTTT. It codes for CASSLALGGTNEKLFF.

The V gene is TRBV4-3, the J gene TRBJ1-1; D remains unclear. This CDR3 has 13 amino acids. Germline CDR1 reads LGHNA; CDR2 reads YSLEER. Trimming left V 1 base short and J 0 bases short, with 3 bases between. CDR3 region: CASSQVVNTEAFF. As DNA, the CDR3 is TGCGCCAGCAGCCAAGTAGTGAACACTGAAGCTTTCTTT.

The V call is TRBV10-3, the J call TRBJ2-7; D is possibly TRBD2 (5 bases). The germline V gene encodes CDR1 ENHRY and CDR2 SYGVKD. V gave up 2 bases and J gave up 9 bases, with 14 bases separating them. This CDR3 is 13 amino acids long. CDR3 residues: CAISEGELEAQYF. As DNA, the CDR3 is TGTGCCATCAGTGAGGGGGAACTAGAAGCGCAGTACTTC.